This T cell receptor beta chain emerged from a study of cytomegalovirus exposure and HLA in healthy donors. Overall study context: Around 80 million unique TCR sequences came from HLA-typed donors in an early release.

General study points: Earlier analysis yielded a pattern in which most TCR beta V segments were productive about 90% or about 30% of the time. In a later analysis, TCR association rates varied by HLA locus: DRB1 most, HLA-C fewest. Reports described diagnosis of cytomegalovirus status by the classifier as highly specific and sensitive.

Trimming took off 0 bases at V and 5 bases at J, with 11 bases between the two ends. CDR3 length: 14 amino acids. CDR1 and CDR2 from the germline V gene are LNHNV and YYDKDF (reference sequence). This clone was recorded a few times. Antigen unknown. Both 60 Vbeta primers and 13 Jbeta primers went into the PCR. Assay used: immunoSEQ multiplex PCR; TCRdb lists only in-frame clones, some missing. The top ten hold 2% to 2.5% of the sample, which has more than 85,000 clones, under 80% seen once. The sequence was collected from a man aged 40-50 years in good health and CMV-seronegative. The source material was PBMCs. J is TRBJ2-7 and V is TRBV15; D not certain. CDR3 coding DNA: TGTGCCACCAGCAGAGATAGTGGGCAGGACGAGCAGTACTTC. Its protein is CATSRDSGQDEQYF.